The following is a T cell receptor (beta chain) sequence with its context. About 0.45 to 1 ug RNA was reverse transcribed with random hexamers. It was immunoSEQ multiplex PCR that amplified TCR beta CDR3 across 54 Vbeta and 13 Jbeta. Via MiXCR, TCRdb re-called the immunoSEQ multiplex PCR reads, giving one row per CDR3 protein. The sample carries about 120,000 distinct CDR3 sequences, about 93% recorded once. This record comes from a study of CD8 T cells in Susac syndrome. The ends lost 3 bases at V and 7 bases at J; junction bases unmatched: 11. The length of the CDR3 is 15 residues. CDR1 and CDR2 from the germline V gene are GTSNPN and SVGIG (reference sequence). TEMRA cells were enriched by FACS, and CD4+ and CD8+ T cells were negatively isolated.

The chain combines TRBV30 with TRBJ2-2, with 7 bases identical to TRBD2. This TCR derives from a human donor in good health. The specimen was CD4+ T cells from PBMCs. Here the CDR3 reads CAWSRGEGGGGELFF. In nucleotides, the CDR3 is TGTGCCTGGAGCCGGGGGGAGGGCGGAGGCGGGGAGCTGTTTTTT.